The 5 T cell receptor beta chains reported below all come from one sample, sequenced in a study of OX40 agonist ivuxolimab in advanced cancers. Here immunoSEQ multiplex PCR was the method, and the copy in TCRdb shows in-frame clones only, minus some. Found here are about 150,000 clones, about nine tenths of them singletons; the top ten hold 1.1%. Material: CD4+ or CD8+ T cells sorted from blood, obtained in a trial of the OX40 agonist ivuxolimab. Receptors originate from an adult with an advanced solid tumor such as melanoma, head and neck, liver or kidney cancer.

This clone showed up just once. In DNA form, the CDR3 reads TGTGCCAGCAGTCCCCTCTTTTCCCAATTCGATGAGCAGTTCTTC. This codes for CASSPLFSQFDEQFF. The V and J genes are TRBV27 and TRBJ2-1; D not certain. Between the trimmed V and J ends, which lost 5 bases and 8 bases, there was a span of 19 bases. CDR3 length equals 15 residues. Looked up from germline, CDR1 is MNHEY and CDR2 is SMNVEV (reference sequence).

The chain is built from TRBV14 and TRBJ2-1; D remains unclear. V was pared by 0 bases and J by 4 bases, with 13 bases between. The CDR3 spans 16 residues. Germline assignment: CDR1 SGHDN and CDR2 FVKESK. CDR3 region: CASSQDRWLSYNEQFF. The CDR3 nucleotides read TGTGCCAGCAGCCAAGATAGGTGGCTTTCTTACAATGAGCAGTTCTTC.

The chain recombines TRBV27 with TRBJ1-1; D not resolved. From germline, CDR1 is MNHEY and CDR2 SMNVEV (reference sequence). V shed 8 bases and J shed 6 bases, with 16 bases lying between them. CDR3 length: 13 amino acids. The DNA of the CDR3 is TGTGCCAGCTACGGCCTAACTCGGGCTGAAGCTTTCTTT. It encodes CASYGLTRAEAFF.

V and J are TRBV9 and TRBJ2-7, with 9 bases lining up with TRBD2. The trim removed 6 bases at V and 6 bases at J, leaving 10 bases unmatched. CDR1 SGDLS and CDR2 YYNGEE come from the germline V gene. CDR3 size: 14 residues. This CDR3 reads CASNFDGSGGEQYF. The CDR3 DNA follows: TGTGCCAGCAACTTTGATGGTAGCGGGGGCGAGCAGTACTTC.

This chain links TRBV30 with TRBJ2-7; D is perhaps TRBD1 or TRBD2 (6 bases each). Germline-derived CDR1 and CDR2 are GTSNPN and SVGIG (reference sequence). This CDR3 contains 14 residues. V dropped 4 bases and J dropped 0 bases, with 13 bases sitting between them. CDR3 DNA: TGTGCCTGGACCAGGGGAGGAAGCTCCTACGAGCAGTACTTC. It encodes CAWTRGGSSYEQYF.